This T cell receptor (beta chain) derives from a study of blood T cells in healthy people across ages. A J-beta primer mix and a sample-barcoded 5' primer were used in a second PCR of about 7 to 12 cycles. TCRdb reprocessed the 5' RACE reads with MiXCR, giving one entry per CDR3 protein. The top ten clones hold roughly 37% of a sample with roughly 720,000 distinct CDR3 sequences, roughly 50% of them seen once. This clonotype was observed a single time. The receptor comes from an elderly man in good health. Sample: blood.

CDR3 sequence: CASSFTAGFYEQYF. The CDR3 DNA reads TGCGCCAGCAGCTTTACGGCGGGCTTCTACGAGCAGTACTTC. V usage is TRBV5-1 and J usage is TRBJ2-5, with D possibly TRBD2 on 5 matching bases. The tail of the sequence fits TRBJ2-7 better, so the J call may be wrong. The CDR3 extends over 14 amino acids. Germline V gives CDR1 SGHRS, CDR2 YFSETQ.